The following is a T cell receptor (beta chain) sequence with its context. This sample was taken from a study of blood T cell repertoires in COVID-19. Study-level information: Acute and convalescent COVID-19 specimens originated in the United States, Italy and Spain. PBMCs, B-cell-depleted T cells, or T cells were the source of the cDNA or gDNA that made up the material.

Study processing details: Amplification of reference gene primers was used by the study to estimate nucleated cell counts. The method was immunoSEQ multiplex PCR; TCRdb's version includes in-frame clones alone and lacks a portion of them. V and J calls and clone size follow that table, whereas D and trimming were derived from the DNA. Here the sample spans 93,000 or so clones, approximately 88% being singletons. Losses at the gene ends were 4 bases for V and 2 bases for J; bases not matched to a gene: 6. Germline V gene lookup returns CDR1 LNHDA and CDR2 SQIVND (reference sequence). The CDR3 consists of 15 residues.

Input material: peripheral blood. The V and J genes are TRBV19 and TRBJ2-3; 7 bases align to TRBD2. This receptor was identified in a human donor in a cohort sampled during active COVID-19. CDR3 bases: TGTGCCAGTAGTAAGGCTAGCGGTTACACAGATACGCAGTATTTT. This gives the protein CASSKASGYTDTQYF.